The clone carrying this T cell receptor beta chain has ten or more counts. Its matching antigen is unknown. CDR3 length equals 13 residues. V dropped 2 bases and J dropped 4 bases, with 8 bases sitting between them. Germline CDR1 is SGHNT and CDR2 is YENEEA. Described time point: persistent/refractory GD, antithyroid drugs over 5 years with positive TRAb. Following extraction of RNA from PBMCs, that RNA was used to make the TCR library. Each patient gave roughly 10 milliliters of EDTA-anticoagulated peripheral blood. The data were obtained in a study of regulatory T cells in long-lasting Graves disease. The TCR beta library used iRepertoire HTBI primers with Arm-PCR amplification of CDR3. TCRdb ran MiXCR on the multiplex PCR reads and lists one entry per CDR3 protein. The data hold 700,000 or so distinct CDR3 sequences, with around 30% observed a single time. Findings and caveats of the study: TCR diversity was lower in persistent than newly diagnosed Graves' disease.

The TCR sequence derives from a female donor with Graves disease. J is TRBJ2-5 and V is TRBV11-3; unclear D gene. Sequences were derived from peripheral blood mononuclear cells (PBMCs), sampled when the disease was refractory, from a patient treated with antithyroid drugs. The CDR3 sequence: CASSLSAVETQYF. In DNA form, the CDR3 reads TGTGCCAGCAGCTTATCCGCGGTAGAGACCCAGTACTTC.